This TCR beta chain was sequenced for a study of blood T cells in healthy people across ages. This CDR3 region has 14 residues. Germline loops: CDR1 LGHDT, CDR2 YNNKEL (reference sequence). Trimming removed 1 base from V and 4 bases from J, with 8 bases in between. For the second PCR, which ran for about 6 to 12 cycles, a sample-barcoded 5' primer and a J-beta primer mix were used. Each CDR3 protein is one row after TCRdb ran MiXCR on the 5' RACE reads. The sample includes about 640,000 distinct CDR3 sequences, approximately 50% of them seen just once. This chain uses TRBV3-1 with TRBJ1-5; D is unresolved. The receptor was derived from a man aged 55 to 70 in good health. Sequenced: blood. The CDR3 DNA follows: TGTGCCAGCAGCCAAGGTAGGGAAAATCAGCCCCAGCATTTT. Translated, it gives CASSQGRENQPQHF.